This is a list of T cell receptor beta chains from one sample in a study of shared clonotypes between healthy human individuals. Here immunoSEQ multiplex PCR was the method, and the copy in TCRdb shows in-frame clones only, minus some. Of 1.5 million to 2.5 million clones in the sample, approximately 95% were seen once. The sample taken for sequencing was naive CD8+ T cells sorted from blood. The receptor source for this set is a man between 18 and 29 years old in good health. The CDR3 runs from the conserved cysteine through the conserved F or W. D genes are given only for firm matches. Clone size appears in some rows only: once, few, many, or a class for an expanded clone.

J gene: TRBJ2-7; clone size: NA; V gene: TRBV27; D gene: NA; CDR3 protein: CASSLSGYEQYF; CDR3 DNA: TGTGCCAGCAGTTTATCTGGGTACGAGCAGTACTTC
J gene: TRBJ2-5; clone size: NA; V gene: TRBV2; D gene: NA; CDR3 protein: CASRPGQIQETQYF; CDR3 DNA: TGTGCCAGCAGACCCGGACAGATCCAAGAGACCCAGTACTTC
J gene: TRBJ2-5; clone size: NA; V gene: TRBV19; D gene: NA; CDR3 protein: CASSMSREFQTQYF; CDR3 DNA: TGTGCCAGTAGTATGTCCAGGGAGTTTCAGACCCAGTACTTC
J gene: TRBJ2-5; clone size: NA; V gene: TRBV6-5; D gene: NA; CDR3 protein: CASSYSWGETQYF; CDR3 DNA: TGTGCCAGCAGTTACTCCTGGGGAGAGACCCAGTACTTC
J gene: TRBJ2-7; clone size: few; V gene: TRBV11-2; D gene: NA; CDR3 protein: CASSLEGRSSYEQYF; CDR3 DNA: TGTGCCAGCAGCTTAGAGGGCAGGTCCTCCTACGAGCAGTACTTC
J gene: TRBJ2-7; clone size: NA; V gene: TRBV5-6; D gene: NA; CDR3 protein: CASSLSQRAHYEQYF; CDR3 DNA: TGTGCCAGCAGCCTGAGTCAAAGGGCCCACTACGAGCAGTACTTC
J gene: TRBJ2-1; clone size: NA; V gene: TRBV13; D gene: TRBD1; CDR3 protein: CASSSPGTGGNEQFF; CDR3 DNA: TGTGCCAGCAGCTCCCCCGGGACAGGAGGCAATGAGCAGTTCTTC
J gene: TRBJ1-1; clone size: NA; V gene: TRBV29-1; D gene: NA; CDR3 protein: CSVGGTLNAEAFF; CDR3 DNA: TGCAGCGTTGGGGGGACCCTAAACGCTGAAGCTTTCTTT
J gene: TRBJ1-1; clone size: once; V gene: TRBV6-5; D gene: TRBD1; CDR3 protein: CASSGQGYGTEAFF; CDR3 DNA: TGTGCCAGCAGTGGACAGGGGTATGGCACTGAAGCTTTCTTT
J gene: TRBJ1-1; clone size: few; V gene: TRBV28; D gene: NA; CDR3 protein: CASSLGANTEAFF; CDR3 DNA: TGTGCCAGCAGTCTAGGGGCGAACACTGAAGCTTTCTTT
J gene: TRBJ1-1; clone size: NA; V gene: TRBV30; D gene: TRBD1; CDR3 protein: CAWSLGQGAQGPEAFF; CDR3 DNA: TGTGCCTGGAGTCTGGGACAGGGGGCGCAAGGTCCTGAAGCTTTCTTT